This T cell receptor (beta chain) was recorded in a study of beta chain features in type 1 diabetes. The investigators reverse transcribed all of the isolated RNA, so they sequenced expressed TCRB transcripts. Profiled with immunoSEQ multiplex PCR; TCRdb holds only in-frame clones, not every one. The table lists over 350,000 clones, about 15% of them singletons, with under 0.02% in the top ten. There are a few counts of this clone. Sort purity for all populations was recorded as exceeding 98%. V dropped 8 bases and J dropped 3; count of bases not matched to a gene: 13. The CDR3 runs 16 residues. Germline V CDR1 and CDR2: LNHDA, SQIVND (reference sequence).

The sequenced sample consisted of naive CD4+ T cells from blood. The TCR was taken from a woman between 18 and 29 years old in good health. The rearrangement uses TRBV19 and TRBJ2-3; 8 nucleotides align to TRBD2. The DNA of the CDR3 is TGTGCCAGTCGTTCGCAACGGGAGGGCCGAACAGATACGCAGTATTTT. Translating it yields CASRSQREGRTDTQYF. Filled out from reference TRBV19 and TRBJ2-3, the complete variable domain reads DGGITQSPKYLFRKEGQNVTLSCEQNLNHDAMYWYRQDPGQGLRLIYYSQIVNDFQKGDIAEGYSVSREKKESFPLTVTSAQKNPTAFYLCASRSQREGRTDTQYFGPGTRLTVL.